One and the same sample provided the 15 T cell receptor beta chains below, sequenced in a study of beta chain features in type 1 diabetes. The isolated RNA, all of it, was reverse transcribed, so expressed TCRB transcripts were what got sequenced. TCRdb's copy holds only in-frame clones and misses some; the assay was immunoSEQ multiplex PCR. The sample has 200,000 to 250,000 clones; roughly 9.6% are singletons. Material for sequencing was naive CD4+ T cells from blood. The receptors were sampled from a woman under 30 in good health.

This clone turned up a few times. The chain employs TRBV28 and TRBJ2-1; the match to TRBD1 covers 11 bases. CDR3 size: 18 residues. Germline trimming cut 7 bases from V and 2 bases from J; bases unmatched to any gene: 13. In germline, CDR1 is MDHEN, CDR2 SYDVKM. CDR3 amino acids: CASTSGQGVIRTYNEQFF. Written as DNA, the CDR3 is TGTGCCAGCACCTCGGGACAGGGGGTCATTAGGACCTACAATGAGCAGTTCTTC.

This clone was counted a few times. The rearrangement links TRBV5-4 to TRBJ1-1; 11 bases agree with TRBD1. The CDR3 has 15 residues. V gave up 0 bases and J gave up 4 bases; unmatched junction bases: 2. CDR1 is SGHNT, CDR2 YYREEE, per germline (reference sequence). This CDR3 is CASSLGGTGGTEAFF. CDR3 in DNA: TGTGCCAGCAGCTTGGGAGGGACAGGGGGCACTGAAGCTTTCTTT.

The genes are TRBV19 and TRBJ1-2; no firm D call. Germline assignment: CDR1 LNHDA and CDR2 SQIVND (reference sequence). The CDR3 totals 15 residues. V lost 3 bases and J 7 bases, leaving 18 bases between the germline ends. The CDR3 reads CASSIAVRYGSGYTF. CDR3 nucleotide sequence: TGTGCCAGTAGTATCGCAGTTAGGTACGGGAGTGGCTACACCTTC. The whole variable domain, remainder taken from reference TRBV19 and TRBJ1-2, is DGGITQSPKYLFRKEGQNVTLSCEQNLNHDAMYWYRQDPGQGLRLIYYSQIVNDFQKGDIAEGYSVSREKKESFPLTVTSAQKNPTAFYLCASSIAVRYGSGYTFGSGTRLTVV.

Ten or more counts support this clone. The chain is built from TRBV6-7 and TRBJ2-5; D unresolved. TRBV6-7 is flagged as an ORF with uncertain function. V lost 2 bases and J 1 base, leaving 8 bases between the germline ends. The CDR3 covers 14 residues. The CDR3 DNA is TGTGCCAGCAGTTACCAGCCAGGCCAAGAGACCCAGTACTTC. Its translation is CASSYQPGQETQYF.

This clone has a handful of counts. The chain joins TRBV28 to TRBJ2-7; 7 nucleotides agree with TRBD2. CDR1 MDHEN and CDR2 SYDVKM come from the germline V gene. The CDR3 is 12 amino acids. V lost 2 bases, J lost 9 bases, and 4 bases stayed unmatched. The CDR3 sequence is CASSLRGVRQYF. In nucleotides, the CDR3 is TGTGCCAGCAGTTTACGGGGGGTCCGGCAGTACTTC.

There are a few counts of this clone. The chain uses TRBV7-8 and TRBJ2-3; 13 nucleotides align to TRBD2. Germline CDR1 and CDR2: SGHVS and FQNEAQ. The CDR3 is 16 residues long. Trimming removed 2 bases from V and 5 bases from J; junction bases left unmatched: 4. In nucleotides, the CDR3 is TGTGCCAGCAGCTTATCGACTAGCGGGAGGTTAGATACGCAGTATTTT. Its translation is CASSLSTSGRLDTQYF. Together with reference TRBV7-8 and TRBJ2-3, the CDR3 gives the full variable domain: GAGVSQSPRYKVAKRGQDVALRCDPISGHVSLFWYQQALGQGPEFLTYFQNEAQLDKSGLPSDRFFAERPEGSVSTLKIQRTQQEDSAVYLCASSLSTSGRLDTQYFGPGTRLTVL.

This chain links TRBV6-5 with TRBJ1-1; tentative D call: TRBD1 (6 bases). V was cut by 10 bases and J by 4 bases, with 16 bases left in between. Germline assignment: CDR1 MNHEY and CDR2 SVGAGI. CDR3 length equals 13 residues. CDR3 bases: TGTGCCACCGGCGGGGGGGCGGGCACTGAAGCTTTCTTT. It translates to CATGGGAGTEAFF.

This clone was counted ten times or more. The CDR3 bases are TGTGCCAGCAGCTCGCGACAGAGCACAGATACGCAGTATTTT. Its translation: CASSSRQSTDTQYF. J is TRBJ2-3 and V is TRBV9, with TRBD1 as a possible D gene (5 bases). Germline CDR1 SGDLS, CDR2 YYNGEE. The CDR3 runs 14 residues. V gave up 4 bases and J gave up 0 bases, with 9 bases separating them.

The sample holds many counts of this clone. The chain links TRBV23-1 to TRBJ2-7; 9 bases agree with TRBD1. TRBV23-1 is treated as an ORF (open reading frame) with a function not yet certain. The CDR3 is made up of 16 amino acids. With 2 bases clipped from V and 7 bases from J, the junction kept 12 bases outside the gene matches. Written as DNA, the CDR3 is TGCGCCAGCAGTCAAATAACTGGGACAGGGCCTAGTGAGCAGTACTTC. It specifies CASSQITGTGPSEQYF.

The V call is TRBV29-1, the J call TRBJ1-1; TRBD1 might be the D (5 bases). The CDR3 runs to 12 residues. V was shortened by 7 bases and J by 1 base, with 10 bases between the two germline ends. Germline CDR1 is SQVTM and CDR2 is ANQGSEA. CDR3 residues: CSGKGQNTEAFF. In DNA, the CDR3 is TGCAGCGGGAAAGGACAGAACACTGAAGCTTTCTTT.

This clone has a handful of counts. The chain couples TRBV20-1 to TRBJ2-5, with D hard to call. The germline V gene has CDR1 DFQATT and CDR2 SNEGSKA (reference sequence). The CDR3 is 11 amino acids. V was clipped by 6 bases and J by 0 bases, with 5 bases between them. Here the CDR3 reads CSADYQETQYF. DNA of the CDR3: TGCAGTGCCGACTACCAAGAGACCCAGTACTTC.

The chain uses TRBV30 and TRBJ1-2; 7 bases align to TRBD1. This CDR3 comprises 15 residues. With 4 bases clipped from V and 0 bases from J, the junction kept 8 bases outside the gene matches. CDR1 and CDR2 from the germline V gene are GTSNPN and SVGIG (reference sequence). CDR3: CAWTAGGNSNYGYTF. CDR3 coding DNA: TGTGCCTGGACGGCAGGGGGAAATTCTAACTATGGCTACACCTTC.

The chain recombines TRBV5-6 with TRBJ1-1; D call uncertain. Deletions cut 0 bases from V and 4 bases from J, with 13 bases between. Germline CDR1 is SGHDT and CDR2 is YYEEEE. The CDR3 spans 15 residues. Written as DNA, the CDR3 is TGTGCCAGCAGCTTGGGAGGGTACATATTCACTGAAGCTTTCTTT. This encodes CASSLGGYIFTEAFF.

The chain combines TRBV7-3 with TRBJ2-3, with a weak D call TRBD1 (5 bases). CDR1 is SGHTA and CDR2 is FQGTGA in the germline V gene. V was shortened by 2 bases and J by 4 bases, with 10 bases between the two germline ends. The CDR3 runs 14 residues. The chain's CDR3 is CASSLRLGADTQYF. The CDR3 DNA sequence: TGTGCCAGCAGCTTACGGCTAGGGGCAGATACGCAGTATTTT.

V gene TRBV5-1 combines with J gene TRBJ2-5; the D is unclear. Germline assignment: CDR1 SGHRS and CDR2 YFSETQ. The V end was cut by 4 bases, the J end by 4 bases, with 17 bases between. This CDR3 has 15 residues. The CDR3 bases are TGCGCCAGCAGCCCCAGTCACGAGGCATCAGAGACCCAGTACTTC. It translates to CASSPSHEASETQYF.